This T cell receptor beta chain was sequenced during a study of blood T cells in healthy people across ages. Study as a whole: In model experiments, template switching was able to capture about one barcoded beta molecule for every two T cells that were present. Study observations and caveats: Per million T cells, TCR beta diversity dropped roughly linearly as age increased. With naive T cell percentage, TCR beta diversity showed a strong correlation.

With a J-beta primer mix and a sample-barcoded 5' primer, a second PCR ran about 6 to 11 cycles. Each cDNA molecule, via a template-switch adaptor with 12 random nucleotides, was tagged. TCRdb re-derived calls from the 5' RACE reads in MiXCR, one entry per CDR3 protein. The table records 950,000 to 1,200,000 distinct CDR3 sequences, around two fifths of them present only once. Of note for this clonotype: Antigen specificity is unknown.

The sequencing input was blood. This sequence originates from a man younger than 35 in good health.

The CDR3 loop is CASSQGTGCTDTQYF. DNA of the CDR3: TGTGCCAGCAGCCAGGGGACAGGGTGCACAGATACGCAGTATTTT. The genes are TRBV3-1 and TRBJ2-3, with 9 positions matching TRBD1. The CDR3 covers 15 residues. Germline V gives CDR1 LGHDT, CDR2 YNNKEL (reference sequence). V dropped 3 bases and J dropped 1; count of bases not matched to a gene: 2.